This paragraph reports one T cell receptor (beta chain). The CDR3 loop spans 13 amino acids. Germline CDR1 is SEHNR and CDR2 is FQNEAQ (reference sequence). V gave up 3 bases and J gave up 6 bases, with 9 bases separating them. The source of the sample is a study of cytomegalovirus exposure and HLA in healthy donors. The primer mix had 60 Vbeta and 13 Jbeta primers. TCRdb's table, derived via immunoSEQ multiplex PCR, lists solely in-frame clones and lacks some. The table records under 300,000 clones, 80% to 85% of them present only once. V gene TRBV7-9 combines with J gene TRBJ1-5, with D perhaps matching TRBD1 (5 bases). The sample was PBMCs. The origin of this receptor is a woman aged 55 to 70 in good health and CMV-seropositive. The CDR3 protein is CASSLTGGQPQHF. For the CDR3, the DNA is TGTGCCAGCAGCTTGACGGGGGGTCAGCCCCAGCATTTT.